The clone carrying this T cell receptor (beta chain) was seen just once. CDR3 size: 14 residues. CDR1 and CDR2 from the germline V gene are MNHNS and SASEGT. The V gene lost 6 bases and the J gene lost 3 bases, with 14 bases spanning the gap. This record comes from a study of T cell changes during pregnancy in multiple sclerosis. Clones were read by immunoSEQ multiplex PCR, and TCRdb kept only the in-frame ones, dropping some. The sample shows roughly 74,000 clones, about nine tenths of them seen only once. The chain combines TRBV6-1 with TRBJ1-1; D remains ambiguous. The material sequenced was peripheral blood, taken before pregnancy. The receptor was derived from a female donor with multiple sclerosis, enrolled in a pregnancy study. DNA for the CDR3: TGTGCCAGCAGAAGTTTGATGGAGGACACTGAAGCTTTCTTT. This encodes CASRSLMEDTEAFF.